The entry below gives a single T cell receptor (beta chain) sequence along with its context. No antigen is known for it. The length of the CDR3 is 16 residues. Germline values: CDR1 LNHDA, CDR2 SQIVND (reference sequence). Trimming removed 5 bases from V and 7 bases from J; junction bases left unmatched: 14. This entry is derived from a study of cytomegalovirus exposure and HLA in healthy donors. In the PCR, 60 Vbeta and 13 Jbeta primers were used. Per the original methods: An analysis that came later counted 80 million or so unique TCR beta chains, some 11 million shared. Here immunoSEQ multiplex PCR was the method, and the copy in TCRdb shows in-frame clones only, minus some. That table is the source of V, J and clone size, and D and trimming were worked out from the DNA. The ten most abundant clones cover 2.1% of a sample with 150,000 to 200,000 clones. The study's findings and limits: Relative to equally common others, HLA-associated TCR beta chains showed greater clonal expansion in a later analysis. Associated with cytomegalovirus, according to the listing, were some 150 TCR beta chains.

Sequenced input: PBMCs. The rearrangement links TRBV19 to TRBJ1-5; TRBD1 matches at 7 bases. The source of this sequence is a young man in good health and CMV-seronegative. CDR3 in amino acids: CASSHATGSVLQPQHF. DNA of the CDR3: TGTGCCAGTAGTCACGCGACAGGGTCGGTATTGCAGCCCCAGCATTTT.